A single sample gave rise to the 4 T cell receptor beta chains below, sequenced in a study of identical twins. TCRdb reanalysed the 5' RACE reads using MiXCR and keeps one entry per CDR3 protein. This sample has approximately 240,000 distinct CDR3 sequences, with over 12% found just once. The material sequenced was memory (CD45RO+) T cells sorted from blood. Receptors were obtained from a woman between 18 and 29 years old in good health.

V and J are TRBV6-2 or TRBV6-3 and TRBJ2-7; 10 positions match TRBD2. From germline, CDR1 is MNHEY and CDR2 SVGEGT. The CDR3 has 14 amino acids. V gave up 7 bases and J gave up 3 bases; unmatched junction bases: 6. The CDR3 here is CASKSLAGLYEQYF. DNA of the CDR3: TGTGCCAGCAAGTCACTAGCGGGGCTCTACGAGCAGTACTTC.

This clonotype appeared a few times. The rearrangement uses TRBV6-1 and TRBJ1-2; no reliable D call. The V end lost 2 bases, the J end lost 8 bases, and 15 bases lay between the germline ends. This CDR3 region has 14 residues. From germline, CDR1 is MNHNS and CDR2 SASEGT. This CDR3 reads CASSESNRVWGYTF. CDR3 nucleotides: TGTGCCAGCAGTGAATCGAACCGCGTTTGGGGCTACACCTTC.

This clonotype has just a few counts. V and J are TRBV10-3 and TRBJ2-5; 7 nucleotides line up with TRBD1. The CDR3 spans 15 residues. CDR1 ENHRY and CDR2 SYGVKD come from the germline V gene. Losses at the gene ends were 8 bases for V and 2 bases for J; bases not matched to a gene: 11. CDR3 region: CAIGDIGTVQETQYF. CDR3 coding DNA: TGTGCCATCGGAGATATCGGGACAGTACAAGAGACCCAGTACTTC.

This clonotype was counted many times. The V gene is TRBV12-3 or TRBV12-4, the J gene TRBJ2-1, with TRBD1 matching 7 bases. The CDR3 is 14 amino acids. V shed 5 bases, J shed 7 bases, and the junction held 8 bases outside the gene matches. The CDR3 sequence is CASSPTGTENEQFF. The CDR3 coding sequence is TGTGCCAGCAGTCCCACCGGGACAGAAAATGAGCAGTTCTTC.